This T cell receptor beta chain was obtained from a study of glioma-infiltrating T cells after dendritic cell vaccination. Profiled with immunoSEQ multiplex PCR; TCRdb holds only in-frame clones, not every one. This sample has about 92,000 clones, with just over 85% found just once. This clone has only a few counts. The J segment lost 3 bases and the V segment lost 3 bases, leaving 6 bases of the junction unmatched. Per the germline V gene, CDR1 is MGHDK and CDR2 is SYGVNS. The CDR3 runs 15 residues. The V gene is TRBV25-1, the J gene TRBJ2-5, with 8 bases fitting TRBD1. This specimen was blood, taken before dendritic cell vaccination. This TCR was sampled from a human donor with glioblastoma. In nucleotides, the CDR3 is TGTGCCAGCAGTGATTGGCAGGGGGCGGAAGAGACCCAGTACTTC. This translates into CASSDWQGAEETQYF.